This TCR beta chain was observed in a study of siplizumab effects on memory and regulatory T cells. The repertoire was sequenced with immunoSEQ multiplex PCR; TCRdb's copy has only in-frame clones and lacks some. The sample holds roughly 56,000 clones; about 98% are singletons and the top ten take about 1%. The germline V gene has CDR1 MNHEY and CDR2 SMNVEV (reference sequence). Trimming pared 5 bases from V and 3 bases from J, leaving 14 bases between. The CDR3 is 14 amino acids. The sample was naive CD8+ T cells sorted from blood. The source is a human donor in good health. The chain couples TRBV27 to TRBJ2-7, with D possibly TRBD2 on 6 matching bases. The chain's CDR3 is CASSNGGSLYEQYF. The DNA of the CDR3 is TGTGCCAGCAGTAATGGGGGGTCCCTCTACGAGCAGTACTTC.